This is a list of T cell receptor beta chains from one sample in a study of shared clonotypes between healthy human individuals. Assay: immunoSEQ multiplex PCR; the TCRdb copy retains only in-frame clones and omits some. This sample has about 800,000 clones; 90% to 98% occur once, and the top ten carry less than 0.25%. The sequenced sample consisted of naive CD8+ T cells sorted from blood. The origin of the receptors is a man aged 25-45 years in good health. CDR3s include the opening cysteine and the closing phenylalanine or tryptophan. A D gene is named only where the DNA matches it firmly.

j_call	d_call	v_call	cdr3_nt	cdr3_aa
TRBJ2-2	.	TRBV6-4	TGTGCCAGCAGTGACCGATACACCGGGGAGCTGTTTTTT	CASSDRYTGELFF
TRBJ2-1	TRBD1	TRBV29-1	TGCAGCGTATATCCTCCGACAGGGTTTGATGAGCAGTTCTTC	CSVYPPTGFDEQFF
TRBJ2-7	TRBD1	TRBV11-2	TGTGCCAGCAGCGTAACACCGGGACAGGGATCCTACGAGCAGTACTTC	CASSVTPGQGSYEQYF
TRBJ2-1	.	TRBV4-1	TGCGCCAGCAGCCAAGAAAGGCAGGGGTTGGACAATGAGCAGTTCTTC	CASSQERQGLDNEQFF
TRBJ2-1	.	TRBV6-5	TGTGCCAGCAGTTACTTAAGCTCCTACAATGAGCAGTTCTTC	CASSYLSSYNEQFF
TRBJ2-1	TRBD2	TRBV19	TGTGCCAGTGCGGACCTCAGAGCGGGAGTCTCCTACAATGAGCAGTTCTTC	CASADLRAGVSYNEQFF
TRBJ2-7	TRBD2	TRBV9	TGTGCCAGCAGCGCCCTAGCGGGAGGGCCCTACGAGCAGTACTTC	CASSALAGGPYEQYF
TRBJ2-3	TRBD2	TRBV29-1	TGCAGCGTGACGGGACTAGAGGTAGATACGCAGTATTTT	CSVTGLEVDTQYF
TRBJ1-2	TRBD1	TRBV4-1	TGCGCCAGCAGCCAACCCCAGGACAGGGGGCCTGGCTACACCTTC	CASSQPQDRGPGYTF
TRBJ2-7	.	TRBV4-3	TGCGCCAGCAGCCAAGAAGGCTTGCGCTCCTACGAGCAGTACTTC	CASSQEGLRSYEQYF